The 30 T cell receptor beta chains presented below share a single source sample, sequenced in a study of T cell responses to AZD1222 COVID-19 vaccine. The table came from immunoSEQ multiplex PCR; TCRdb's copy has only in-frame clones and leaves some out. Altogether tens of thousands of clones are present, approximately 84% being singletons, with the ten largest covering 9.5% to 12%. The input for sequencing was peripheral blood, taken 28 days after the second AZD1222 dose. The receptors shown here come from an adult who received the AZD1222 COVID-19 vaccine.

About this clone: Other DNA sequences from this sample encode an identical CDR3 as well. This chain connects TRBV19 to TRBJ2-5; D ambiguous. Germline V gene data show CDR1 as LNHDA and CDR2 as SQIVND (reference sequence). Trimming removed 5 bases from V and 5 bases from J, with 9 bases in between. The CDR3 contains 12 residues. CDR3 sequence reads: CASSPVGETQYF. DNA of the CDR3: TGTGCCAGTAGTCCTGTGGGGGAGACCCAGTACTTC.

The chain recombines TRBV25-1 with TRBJ1-6; maybe TRBD1 (5 bases). The CDR3 consists of 15 residues. The ends were cut back, 3 bases at V and 7 bases at J, with 13 bases in the middle. From germline, CDR1 is MGHDK and CDR2 SYGVNS. The chain's CDR3 is CASSDGLDKNSPLHF. CDR3 in DNA: TGTGCCAGCAGTGACGGCCTGGACAAGAATTCACCCCTCCACTTT.

The chain recombines TRBV29-1 with TRBJ1-2; 10 nucleotides agree with TRBD1. Germline V CDR1 and CDR2: SQVTM, ANQGSEA. J gave up 4 bases and V 4 bases, and 6 bases lay outside the gene matches. The CDR3 length is 14 residues. The CDR3 protein is CSVASGQGSYGYTF. DNA of the CDR3: TGCAGCGTTGCCTCGGGACAGGGGTCCTATGGCTACACCTTC.

The rearrangement uses TRBV19 and TRBJ2-2, with D maybe TRBD1 (6 bases). CDR3 length equals 17 residues. Germline CDR1 reads LNHDA; CDR2 reads SQIVND (reference sequence). V was trimmed by 4 bases and J by 1 base, leaving 16 bases between them. The DNA for the CDR3 is TGTGCCAGTAGTAAATCTGACGGGACAAAGAACACCGGGGAGCTGTTTTTT. Its translation is CASSKSDGTKNTGELFF.

This clone was seen more than once but under ten times. J is TRBJ2-1 and V is TRBV27; weak D call: TRBD2 (6 bases). Trimming pared 3 bases from V and 5 bases from J, leaving 11 bases between. From germline, CDR1 is MNHEY and CDR2 SMNVEV (reference sequence). The CDR3 has 14 amino acids. CDR3: CASSLSSANNEQFF. The CDR3 DNA reads as TGTGCCAGCAGTTTGTCTAGCGCAAACAATGAGCAGTTCTTC.

The V gene is TRBV21-1, the J gene TRBJ2-7; TRBD2 reflects the table's D call only, with no check against the DNA. TRBV21-1 is labeled a pseudogene. The CDR3 contains 14 residues. The CDR3 coding sequence is TGTGCCAGCGCCCCGGGGAGGGGATCCTACGAGCAGTACTTC. It codes for CASAPGRGSYEQYF.

This clone appeared a single time. In DNA, the CDR3 is TGCGCCAGCAGCTTAGATGGGGCGGAGAACACTGAAGCTTTCTTT. This encodes CASSLDGAENTEAFF. The rearrangement uses TRBV5-1 and TRBJ1-1; a weak D match, TRBD1 (5 bases). Germline CDR1 and CDR2: SGHRS and YFSETQ. The germline V and J ends were trimmed by 2 bases and 1 base, with 12 bases remaining between them. The CDR3 spans 15 residues.

The chain carries TRBV6-1 and TRBJ1-1; no clear D. Germline V gene sequence: CDR1 MNHNS, CDR2 SASEGT. CDR3 length: 13 residues. V dropped 2 bases and J dropped 1 base, with 5 bases sitting between them. The CDR3 here is CASSELRNTEAFF. In DNA, the CDR3 is TGTGCCAGCAGTGAACTGAGGAACACTGAAGCTTTCTTT.

The chain links TRBV30 to TRBJ2-1, with 8 positions matching TRBD1. J was trimmed by 12 bases and V by 5 bases; bases with no gene match: 12. Germline values: CDR1 GTSNPN, CDR2 SVGIG (reference sequence). CDR3 length: 13 amino acids. CDR3 in DNA: TGTGCCTGGGGTCCAGGGGGCTCGCCTTTGCAGTTCTTC. Translation: CAWGPGGSPLQFF.

The CDR3 reads CASSSGTGRETQYF. The CDR3 DNA sequence: TGTGCCAGCAGCTCCGGGACTGGAAGAGAGACCCAGTACTTC. The chain has TRBV7-2 and TRBJ2-5, with a tentative D call TRBD2 (6 bases). Germline V CDR1 and CDR2: SGHTA, FQGNSA. Trimming shortened V by 4 bases and J by 4 bases, and 13 bases separated the two germline ends. This CDR3 has 14 amino acids.

A single count supports this clone. V usage is TRBV5-1 and J usage is TRBJ2-7; TRBD1 aligns across 7 bases. This CDR3 is built from 15 residues. Germline V gene data show CDR1 as SGHRS and CDR2 as YFSETQ. J was trimmed by 6 bases and V by 0 bases; bases with no gene match: 9. The CDR3 nucleotides are TGCGCCAGCAGCTTGGACCGGGACAGTCCAAGCGAGCAGTACTTC. Translation gives CASSLDRDSPSEQYF.

The gene calls are TRBV30 and TRBJ1-1; D unclear. The germline V gene encodes CDR1 GTSNPN and CDR2 SVGIG (reference sequence). The CDR3 spans 13 residues. The germline V and J ends were trimmed by 6 bases and 0 bases, with 11 bases remaining between them. The CDR3 sequence is CACLRSMNTEAFF. CDR3 in DNA: TGTGCCTGTTTACGGAGCATGAACACTGAAGCTTTCTTT.

V usage is TRBV9 and J usage is TRBJ2-3; D is ambiguous. Germline lookup yields CDR1 SGDLS and CDR2 YYNGEE. The CDR3 is made up of 14 amino acids. V was cut by 4 bases and J by 0 bases, with 9 bases left in between. The DNA of the CDR3 is TGTGCCAGCAGCCCAACTACTAGCACAGATACGCAGTATTTT. Translation: CASSPTTSTDTQYF.

The chain employs TRBV18 and TRBJ1-2; TRBD1 matches 7 bases. Germline trimming cut 2 bases from V and 6 bases from J; bases unmatched to any gene: 15. The CDR3 covers 17 residues. Looked up from germline, CDR1 is KGHSH and CDR2 is LQKENI. CDR3 nucleotide sequence: TGTGCCAGCTCACCAATAATGGGACAGATCATCGGGGATGGCTACACCTTC. Translation: CASSPIMGQIIGDGYTF.

The table lists this clone with a count of one. This rearrangement joins TRBV5-4 to TRBJ2-1; a weak D match, TRBD2 (5 bases). The CDR3 totals 12 residues. The germline CDR1 and CDR2 sequences are SGHNT and YYREEE (reference sequence). V lost 4 bases to trimming and J lost 7 bases, with 9 bases between them. The CDR3 protein is CASSGGGNEQFF. CDR3 nucleotide sequence: TGTGCCAGCAGCGGCGGAGGAAATGAGCAGTTCTTC.

This chain uses TRBV5-1 with TRBJ1-1, with TRBD1 matching 9 bases. Germline V lookup: CDR1 SGHRS, CDR2 YFSETQ. The CDR3 loop spans 13 amino acids. Unmatched junction bases numbered 8, after V lost 9 bases and J lost 5 bases. The CDR3 DNA follows: TGCGCCACCCGGACAGGGGTGGATACTGAAGCTTTCTTT. Translation gives CATRTGVDTEAFF.

The CDR3 region has the DNA TGCGCCAGCTCCCCGGACAGGGGCGGCTATGGCTACACCTTC. It specifies CASSPDRGGYGYTF. V gene TRBV10-2 combines with J gene TRBJ1-2; 9 bases are shared with TRBD1. CDR1 is WSHSY, CDR2 SAAADI, per germline. The junction had 8 bases not matched to a gene; V was cut back by 8 bases and J by 4 bases. CDR3 length: 14 residues.

This chain joins TRBV15 and TRBJ2-1; 9 bases align to TRBD2. J was trimmed by 8 bases and V by 1 base; bases with no gene match: 12. CDR3 length: 17 amino acids. The V gene's germline CDR1 is LNHNV and CDR2 YYDKDF (reference sequence). The DNA of the CDR3 is TGTGCCACCAGCAGAGTGTCTAGCGGGACCGGTCTCCATGAGCAGTTCTTC. Its translation: CATSRVSSGTGLHEQFF.

The chain combines TRBV28 with TRBJ1-6; TRBD1 is a possible D gene (5 bases). The ends were cut back, 6 bases at V and 7 bases at J, with 10 bases in the middle. This CDR3 has 13 amino acids. From germline, CDR1 is MDHEN and CDR2 SYDVKM. The chain's CDR3 is CASRNRGNSPLHF. For the CDR3, the DNA is TGTGCCAGCAGGAATAGGGGCAATTCACCCCTCCACTTT.

V is TRBV19 and J is TRBJ1-4; 8 bases are a match to TRBD1. The length of the CDR3 is 17 residues. The V gene end was trimmed by 1 base and the J gene end by 7 bases; junction bases not matched to a gene: 11. Germline V gene lookup returns CDR1 LNHDA and CDR2 SQIVND (reference sequence). CDR3 nucleotides: TGTGCCAGTAGTATAGGAACAGGGGGACTTTCGGGTGAAAAACTGTTTTTT. Protein: CASSIGTGGLSGEKLFF.

The chain joins TRBV6-4 to TRBJ2-5; no reliable D call. The CDR3 is 13 amino acids. The germline V gene encodes CDR1 MRHNA and CDR2 SNTAGT. Trimming shortened V by 4 bases and J by 1 base, and 7 bases separated the two germline ends. The CDR3: CASSVQVQETQYF. CDR3 sequence (DNA): TGTGCCAGCAGTGTACAAGTCCAAGAGACCCAGTACTTC.

The V and J genes are TRBV5-1 and TRBJ2-7; 15 positions agree with TRBD2. Germline assignment: CDR1 SGHRS and CDR2 YFSETQ. With V trimmed by 3 bases and J by 6 bases, 13 bases remained unmatched. CDR3 size: 18 residues. This CDR3 reads CASSSGLAGGPGVSEQYF. The DNA of the CDR3 is TGCGCCAGCAGCTCAGGACTAGCGGGAGGGCCGGGTGTGAGCGAGCAGTACTTC.

The V call is TRBV7-2, the J call TRBJ2-3; D perhaps matches TRBD1 (5 bases). Germline assignment: CDR1 SGHTA and CDR2 FQGNSA. There are 14 residues in the CDR3. V was trimmed by 1 base and J by 9 bases, leaving 14 bases between them. This CDR3 reads CASSLDTGSDTQYF. The CDR3 nucleotides are TGTGCCAGCAGCTTAGATACAGGATCGGACACGCAGTATTTT.

J is TRBJ2-6 and V is TRBV29-1; no clear D gene. This CDR3 spans 13 amino acids. The V and J ends lost 4 bases and 0 bases respectively, with 4 bases between them. Germline loops: CDR1 SQVTM, CDR2 ANQGSEA. The CDR3: CSVVGSGANVLTF. CDR3 DNA: TGCAGCGTTGTAGGCTCTGGGGCCAACGTCCTGACTTTC.

This rearrangement joins TRBV19 to TRBJ1-5; D is undetermined. This CDR3 contains 17 residues. The V end was cut by 1 base, the J end by 1 base, with 14 bases between. Germline V CDR1 and CDR2: LNHDA, SQIVND (reference sequence). The CDR3 protein is CASSIGWTPSSNQPQHF. Here the CDR3 DNA reads TGTGCCAGTAGTATAGGCTGGACTCCCTCCAGCAATCAGCCCCAGCATTTT.

The CDR3: CASTGQQGETQYF. CDR3 nucleotides: TGCGCCAGCACGGGCCAGCAGGGAGAGACCCAGTACTTC. V usage is TRBV10-2 and J usage is TRBJ2-5; tentatively, D is TRBD1 (5 bases). Germline loops: CDR1 WSHSY, CDR2 SAAADI. The CDR3 extends over 13 amino acids. Trimming left V 7 bases short and J 4 bases short, with 13 bases between.

The rearrangement uses TRBV7-2 and TRBJ1-6; D gene ambiguous. Germline V gene lookup returns CDR1 SGHTA and CDR2 FQGNSA. The CDR3 contains 12 residues. V gave up 1 base and J gave up 7 bases, with 2 bases separating them. The CDR3 loop is CASSLDNSPLHF. The CDR3 nucleotides read TGTGCCAGCAGCTTAGACAATTCACCCCTCCACTTT.

J is TRBJ2-4 and V is TRBV2, with D hard to call. CDR3 length equals 13 residues. Germline V gene data show CDR1 as SNHLY and CDR2 as FYNNEI. Trimming removed 5 bases at V and 1 base at J, with 6 bases between. CDR3 in DNA: TGTGCCAGCAGTCCCAGGGCCAAAAACATTCAGTACTTC. Translated, it gives CASSPRAKNIQYF.

The chain employs TRBV7-2 and TRBJ2-7; 8 bases fit TRBD2. This CDR3 region has 14 residues. The V gene end was trimmed by 3 bases and the J gene end by 7 bases; junction bases not matched to a gene: 8. Per germline, CDR1 SGHTA and CDR2 FQGNSA. This CDR3 is CASSFKAGESEQYF. The CDR3 bases are TGTGCCAGCAGCTTCAAAGCGGGGGAGAGTGAGCAGTACTTC.

The chain has TRBV28 and TRBJ2-1; 8 bases are shared with TRBD1. J was trimmed by 9 bases and V by 6 bases; bases with no gene match: 10. The CDR3 extends over 14 amino acids. The germline V gene encodes CDR1 MDHEN and CDR2 SYDVKM. DNA for the CDR3: TGTGCCAGCAGGACGACAGGGGAAAGGGGTGAGCAGTTCTTC. Residues: CASRTTGERGEQFF.